The 15 T cell receptor beta chains given below trace back to one sample, sequenced in a study of cytomegalovirus exposure and HLA in healthy donors. Data came from immunoSEQ multiplex PCR; TCRdb stores just in-frame clones and leaves some out. Of some 210,000 clones listed, around 86% are singletons. The specimen was PBMCs. Receptors were obtained from a woman younger than 30 in good health and CMV-seropositive.

The rearrangement uses TRBV19 and TRBJ1-4; D gene ambiguous. This CDR3 is 13 amino acids long. The germline gives CDR1 LNHDA, CDR2 SQIVND (reference sequence). The CDR3 sequence is CATGGATNEKLFF. As DNA, the CDR3 is TGTGCGACCGGAGGAGCAACTAATGAAAAACTGTTTTTT.

The chain is built from TRBV27 and TRBJ1-2, with a tentative D call TRBD1 (5 bases). V was shortened by 2 bases and J by 4 bases, with 8 bases between the two germline ends. The CDR3 is 13 amino acids. CDR1 and CDR2 from the germline V gene are MNHEY and SMNVEV (reference sequence). The CDR3 spells CASSLKGPYGYTF. DNA of the CDR3: TGTGCCAGCAGTTTAAAGGGGCCCTATGGCTACACCTTC.

The chain is built from TRBV9 and TRBJ2-5; D not certain. Germline V gene lookup returns CDR1 SGDLS and CDR2 YYNGEE. This CDR3 region has 14 residues. The germline V and J ends were trimmed by 3 bases and 5 bases, with 14 bases remaining between them. The CDR3 protein is CASSGHGVRETQYF. In nucleotides, the CDR3 is TGTGCCAGCAGCGGCCACGGTGTCAGGGAGACCCAGTACTTC.

J is TRBJ1-1 and V is TRBV2; D not resolved. Germline V gene lookup returns CDR1 SNHLY and CDR2 FYNNEI. Trimming left V 6 bases short and J 1 base short, with 12 bases between. CDR3 length: 14 residues. This chain's CDR3 is CASRADRGNTEAFF. Here the CDR3 DNA reads TGTGCCAGCAGAGCTGACCGGGGGAACACTGAAGCTTTCTTT.

A single count supports this clone. The genes are TRBV18 and TRBJ2-7, with TRBD1 matching over 8 bases. J gave up 2 bases and V 3 bases, and 6 bases lay outside the gene matches. From germline, CDR1 is KGHSH and CDR2 LQKENI. CDR3 length: 15 residues. The CDR3 sequence is CASSPLGQGAYEQYF. The CDR3 bases are TGTGCCAGCTCACCTTTAGGACAGGGTGCCTACGAGCAGTACTTC.

The rearrangement joins TRBV27 to TRBJ2-1; D gene uncertain. The CDR3 consists of 15 residues. Germline values: CDR1 MNHEY, CDR2 SMNVEV (reference sequence). V lost 3 bases and J lost 4, with 13 bases in between. The CDR3 DNA reads TGTGCCAGCAGTTTGCTAGGTGGAGTGTACAATGAGCAGTTCTTC. This encodes CASSLLGGVYNEQFF.

The CDR3 DNA follows: TGTGCCAGTAGCCCTACCGGGACAGGGGTCTACGAGCAGTACTTC. It encodes CASSPTGTGVYEQYF. This chain connects TRBV19 to TRBJ2-7; 10 bases match TRBD1. The CDR3 totals 15 residues. V shed 6 bases, J shed 3 bases, and the junction held 8 bases outside the gene matches. Germline values: CDR1 LNHDA, CDR2 SQIVND (reference sequence).

This clone was observed a handful of times. J is TRBJ2-7 and V is TRBV19; weak D call: TRBD1 (5 bases). The germline V and J ends were trimmed by 6 bases and 0 bases, with 12 bases remaining between them. There are 14 residues in the CDR3. The germline V gene has CDR1 LNHDA and CDR2 SQIVND (reference sequence). As DNA, the CDR3 is TGTGCCAGTAGCTTGACAGCGAGCTCCTACGAGCAGTACTTC. As protein: CASSLTASSYEQYF.

The rearrangement links TRBV30 to TRBJ2-2, with 9 bases identical to TRBD2. This CDR3 region has 16 residues. V dropped 3 bases and J dropped 4; count of bases not matched to a gene: 9. CDR1 GTSNPN and CDR2 SVGIG come from the germline V gene (reference sequence). The CDR3 sequence is CAWRTSGLTFTGELFF. DNA of the CDR3: TGTGCCTGGAGAACTAGCGGGCTTACCTTCACCGGGGAGCTGTTTTTT. Together with reference TRBV30 and TRBJ2-2, the CDR3 gives the full variable domain: SQTIHQWPATLVQPVGSPLSLECTVEGTSNPNLYWYRQAAGRGLQLLFYSVGIGQISSEVPQNLSASRPQDRQFILSSKKLLLSDSGFYLCAWRTSGLTFTGELFFGEGSRLTVL.

The chain joins TRBV10-2 to TRBJ2-4, with 7 bases matching TRBD1. The CDR3 loop spans 14 amino acids. The germline V gene has CDR1 WSHSY and CDR2 SAAADI. The trim removed 7 bases at V and 7 bases at J, leaving 10 bases unmatched. The CDR3, as DNA: TGCGCCAGCAACGGGGCTGACAGGGACAACATTCAGTACTTC. It codes for CASNGADRDNIQYF.

The chain couples TRBV30 to TRBJ2-7; 8 bases line up with TRBD2. From germline, CDR1 is GTSNPN and CDR2 SVGIG (reference sequence). The CDR3 totals 13 residues. The ends lost 5 bases at V and 5 bases at J; junction bases unmatched: 8. The CDR3 here is CAWGSGSLNEQYF. The CDR3 coding sequence is TGTGCCTGGGGGAGCGGGAGTCTAAACGAGCAGTACTTC.

V gene TRBV5-1 combines with J gene TRBJ2-5; D not resolved. V dropped 0 bases and J dropped 1 base, with 10 bases sitting between them. The CDR3 has 15 residues. Per the germline V gene, CDR1 is SGHRS and CDR2 is YFSETQ. CDR3 in amino acids: CASSLADLGQETQYF. As DNA, the CDR3 is TGCGCCAGCAGCTTGGCAGACCTAGGCCAAGAGACCCAGTACTTC. The full variable domain, its missing parts supplied by reference TRBV5-1 and TRBJ2-5, is KAGVTQTPRYLIKTRGQQVTLSCSPISGHRSVSWYQQTPGQGLQFLFEYFSETQRNKGNFPGRFSGRQFSNSRSEMNVSTLELGDSALYLCASSLADLGQETQYFGPGTRLLVL.

This chain connects TRBV29-1 to TRBJ2-3, with 10 bases matching TRBD1. Germline CDR1 and CDR2: SQVTM and ANQGSEA. V was pared by 0 bases and J by 3 bases, with 9 bases of the junction left unmatched. The CDR3 spans 17 residues. This CDR3 reads CSVEDQLGTGVTDTQYF. For the CDR3, the DNA is TGCAGCGTTGAAGATCAGTTGGGGACAGGGGTGACAGATACGCAGTATTTT.

This clone was observed once. This chain joins TRBV29-1 and TRBJ1-4; 10 bases align to TRBD1. In germline, CDR1 is SQVTM, CDR2 ANQGSEA. The CDR3 is made up of 12 amino acids. V dropped 5 bases and J dropped 8; count of bases not matched to a gene: 2. The CDR3 is CSVLDRGEKLFF. For the CDR3, the DNA is TGCAGCGTTCTGGACAGGGGGGAAAAACTGTTTTTT.

V and J are TRBV29-1 and TRBJ2-7; 8 bases match TRBD2. This CDR3 is built from 16 residues. Per the germline V gene, CDR1 is SQVTM and CDR2 is ANQGSEA. With V trimmed by 0 bases and J by 2 bases, 9 bases remained unmatched. DNA of the CDR3: TGCAGCGTTGAAGATGGTTCGGCGGGAGGTACCTACGAGCAGTACTTC. Translated, it gives CSVEDGSAGGTYEQYF.